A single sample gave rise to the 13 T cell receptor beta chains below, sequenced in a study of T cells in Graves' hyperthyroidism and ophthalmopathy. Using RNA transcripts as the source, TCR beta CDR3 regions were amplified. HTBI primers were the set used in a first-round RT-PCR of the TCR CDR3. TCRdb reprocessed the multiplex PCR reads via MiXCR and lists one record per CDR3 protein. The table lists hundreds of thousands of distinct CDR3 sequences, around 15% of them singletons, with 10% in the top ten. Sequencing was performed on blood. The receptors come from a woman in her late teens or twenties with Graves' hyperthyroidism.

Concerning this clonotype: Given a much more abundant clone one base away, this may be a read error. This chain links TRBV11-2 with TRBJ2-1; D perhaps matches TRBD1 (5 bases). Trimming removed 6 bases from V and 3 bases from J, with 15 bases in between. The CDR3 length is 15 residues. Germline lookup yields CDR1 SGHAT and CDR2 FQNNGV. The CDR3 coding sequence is TGTGCCAGCAGGGCCGCGAGACAGAGCTACAATGAGCAGTTCTTC. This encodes CASRAARQSYNEQFF.

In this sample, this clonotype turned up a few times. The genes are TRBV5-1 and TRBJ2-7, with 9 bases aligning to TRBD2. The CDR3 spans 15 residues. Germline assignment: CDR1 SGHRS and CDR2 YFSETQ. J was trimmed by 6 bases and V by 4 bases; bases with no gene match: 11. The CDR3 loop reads CASSPAGTSSVEQYF. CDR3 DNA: TGCGCCAGCAGCCCCGCCGGGACTAGCAGCGTCGAGCAGTACTTC.

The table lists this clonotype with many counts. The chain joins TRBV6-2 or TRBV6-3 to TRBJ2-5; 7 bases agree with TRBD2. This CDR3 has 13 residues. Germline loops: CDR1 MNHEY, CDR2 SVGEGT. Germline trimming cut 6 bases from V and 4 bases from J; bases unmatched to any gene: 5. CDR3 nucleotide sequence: TGTGCCAGCAGCCGGACTAGTCCAGAGACCCAGTACTTC. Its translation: CASSRTSPETQYF.

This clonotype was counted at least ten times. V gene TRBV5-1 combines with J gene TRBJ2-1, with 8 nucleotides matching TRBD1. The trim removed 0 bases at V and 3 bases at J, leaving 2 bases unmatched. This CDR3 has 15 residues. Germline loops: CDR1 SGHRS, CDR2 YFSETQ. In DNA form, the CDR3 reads TGCGCCAGCAGCTTGGACGGACAGGGCTACAATGAGCAGTTCTTC. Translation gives CASSLDGQGYNEQFF. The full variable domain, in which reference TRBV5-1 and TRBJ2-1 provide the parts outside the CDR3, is KAGVTQTPRYLIKTRGQQVTLSCSPISGHRSVSWYQQTPGQGLQFLFEYFSETQRNKGNFPGRFSGRQFSNSRSEMNVSTLELGDSALYLCASSLDGQGYNEQFFGPGTRLTVL.

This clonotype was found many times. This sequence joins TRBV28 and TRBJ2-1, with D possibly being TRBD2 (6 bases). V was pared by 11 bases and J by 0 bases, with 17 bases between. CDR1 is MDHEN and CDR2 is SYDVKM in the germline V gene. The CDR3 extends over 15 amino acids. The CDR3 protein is CAGGTGTSSYNEQFF. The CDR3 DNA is TGTGCCGGAGGGACGGGTACTAGCTCCTACAATGAGCAGTTCTTC.

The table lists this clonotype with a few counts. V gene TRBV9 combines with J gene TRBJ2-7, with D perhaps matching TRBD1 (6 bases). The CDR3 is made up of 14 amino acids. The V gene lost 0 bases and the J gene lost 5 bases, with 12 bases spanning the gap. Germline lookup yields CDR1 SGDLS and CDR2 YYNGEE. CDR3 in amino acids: CASSVGQGPNEQYF. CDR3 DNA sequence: TGTGCCAGCAGCGTAGGGCAGGGGCCCAACGAGCAGTACTTC.

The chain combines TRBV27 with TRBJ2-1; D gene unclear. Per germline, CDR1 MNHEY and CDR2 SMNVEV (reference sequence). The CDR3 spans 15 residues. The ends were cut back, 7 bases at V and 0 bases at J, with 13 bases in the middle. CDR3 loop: CASIKHTPSYNEQFF. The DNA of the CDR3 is TGTGCCAGCATAAAGCACACCCCCTCCTACAATGAGCAGTTCTTC.

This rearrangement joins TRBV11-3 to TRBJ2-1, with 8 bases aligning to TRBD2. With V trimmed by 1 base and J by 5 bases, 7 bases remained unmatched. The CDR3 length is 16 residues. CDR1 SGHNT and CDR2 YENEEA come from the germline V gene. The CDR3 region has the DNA TGTGCCAGCAGCTTAGTGGCGGGAGGACCTGACAATGAGCAGTTCTTC. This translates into CASSLVAGGPDNEQFF.

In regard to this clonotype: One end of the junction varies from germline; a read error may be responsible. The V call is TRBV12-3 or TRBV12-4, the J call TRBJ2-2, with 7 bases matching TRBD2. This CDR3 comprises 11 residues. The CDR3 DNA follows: TGTGCCAGCGCCCCACCGGGGGGGCTGTTTTTT. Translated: CASAPPGGLFF.

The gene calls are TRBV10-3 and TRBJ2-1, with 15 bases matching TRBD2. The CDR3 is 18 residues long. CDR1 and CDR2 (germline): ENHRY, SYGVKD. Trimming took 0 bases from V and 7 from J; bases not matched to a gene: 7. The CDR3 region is CAISESTAGTSGRNEQFF. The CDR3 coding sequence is TGTGCCATCAGTGAGTCGACTGCCGGGACTAGCGGGAGGAATGAGCAGTTCTTC.

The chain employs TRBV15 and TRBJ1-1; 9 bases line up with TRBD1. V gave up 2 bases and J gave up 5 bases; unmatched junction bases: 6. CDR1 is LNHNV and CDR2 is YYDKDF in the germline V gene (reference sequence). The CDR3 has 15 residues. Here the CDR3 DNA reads TGTGCCACCAGCAGACAGAAGACAGGGGGTACTGAAGCTTTCTTT. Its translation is CATSRQKTGGTEAFF.

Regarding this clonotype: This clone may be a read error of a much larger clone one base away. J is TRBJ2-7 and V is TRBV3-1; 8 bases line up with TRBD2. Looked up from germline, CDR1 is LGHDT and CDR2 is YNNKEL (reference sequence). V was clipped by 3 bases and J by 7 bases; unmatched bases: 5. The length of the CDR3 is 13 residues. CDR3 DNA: TGTGCCAGCAGCCACGTGACTAGCGTTGAGCAGTACTTC. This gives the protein CASSHVTSVEQYF.

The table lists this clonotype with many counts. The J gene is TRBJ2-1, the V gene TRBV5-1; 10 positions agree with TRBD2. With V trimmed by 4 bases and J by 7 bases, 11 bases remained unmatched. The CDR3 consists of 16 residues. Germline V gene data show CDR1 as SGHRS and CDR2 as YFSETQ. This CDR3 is CASSIGLADTGNEQFF. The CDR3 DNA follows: TGCGCCAGCAGCATCGGACTAGCGGATACAGGGAATGAGCAGTTCTTC.